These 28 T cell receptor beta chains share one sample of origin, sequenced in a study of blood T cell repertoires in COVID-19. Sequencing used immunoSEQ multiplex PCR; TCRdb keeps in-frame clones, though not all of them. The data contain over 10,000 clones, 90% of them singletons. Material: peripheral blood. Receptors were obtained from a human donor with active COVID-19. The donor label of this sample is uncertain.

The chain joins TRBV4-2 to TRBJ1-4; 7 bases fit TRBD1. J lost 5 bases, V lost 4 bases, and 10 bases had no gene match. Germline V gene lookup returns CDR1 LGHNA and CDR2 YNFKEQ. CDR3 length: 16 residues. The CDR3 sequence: CASSRPGTDKNEKLFF. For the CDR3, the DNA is TGTGCCAGCAGCCGGCCCGGGACAGACAAGAATGAAAAACTGTTTTTT.

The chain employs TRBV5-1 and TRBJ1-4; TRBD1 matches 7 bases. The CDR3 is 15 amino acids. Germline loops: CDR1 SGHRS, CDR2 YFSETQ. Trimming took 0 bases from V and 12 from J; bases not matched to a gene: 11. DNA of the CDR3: TGCGCCAGCAGCTTGGAGGGGGCGCGCCGGGCCCAACTGTTTTTT. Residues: CASSLEGARRAQLFF. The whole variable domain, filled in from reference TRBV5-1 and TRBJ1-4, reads KAGVTQTPRYLIKTRGQQVTLSCSPISGHRSVSWYQQTPGQGLQFLFEYFSETQRNKGNFPGRFSGRQFSNSRSEMNVSTLELGDSALYLCASSLEGARRAQLFFGSGTQLSVL.

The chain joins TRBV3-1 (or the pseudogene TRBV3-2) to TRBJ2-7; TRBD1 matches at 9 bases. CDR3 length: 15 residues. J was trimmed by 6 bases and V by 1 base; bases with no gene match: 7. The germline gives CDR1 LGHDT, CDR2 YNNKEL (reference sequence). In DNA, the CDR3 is TGTGCCAGCAGCCAAGGGGTACAGGGGGCCGCCGAGCAGTACTTC. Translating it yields CASSQGVQGAAEQYF.

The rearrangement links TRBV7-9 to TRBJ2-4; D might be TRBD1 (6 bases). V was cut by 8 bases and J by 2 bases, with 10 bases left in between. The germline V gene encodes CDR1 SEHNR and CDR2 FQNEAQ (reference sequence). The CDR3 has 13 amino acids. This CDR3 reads CASEGETKNIQYF. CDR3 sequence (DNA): TGTGCCAGCGAGGGGGAAACCAAAAACATTCAGTACTTC.

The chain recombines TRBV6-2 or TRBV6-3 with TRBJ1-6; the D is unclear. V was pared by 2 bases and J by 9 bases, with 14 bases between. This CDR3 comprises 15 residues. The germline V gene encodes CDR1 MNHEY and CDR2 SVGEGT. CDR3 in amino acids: CASSYQTAGISPLHF. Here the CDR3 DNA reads TGTGCCAGCAGTTACCAAACAGCGGGTATTTCACCCCTCCACTTT.

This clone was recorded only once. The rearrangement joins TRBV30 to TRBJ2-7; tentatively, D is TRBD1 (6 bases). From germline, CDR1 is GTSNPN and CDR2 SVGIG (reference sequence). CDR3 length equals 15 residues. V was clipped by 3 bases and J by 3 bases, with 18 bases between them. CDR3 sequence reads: CAWSDTGYGIYEQYF. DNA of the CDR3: TGTGCCTGGAGCGATACAGGGTACGGGATCTACGAGCAGTACTTC.

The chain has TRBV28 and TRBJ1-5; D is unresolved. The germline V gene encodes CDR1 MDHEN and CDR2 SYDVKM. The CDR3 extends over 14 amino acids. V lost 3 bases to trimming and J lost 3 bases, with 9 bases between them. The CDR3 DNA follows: TGTGCCAGCAGTTTTGTCCAGAACAATCAGCCCCAGCATTTT. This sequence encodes CASSFVQNNQPQHF.

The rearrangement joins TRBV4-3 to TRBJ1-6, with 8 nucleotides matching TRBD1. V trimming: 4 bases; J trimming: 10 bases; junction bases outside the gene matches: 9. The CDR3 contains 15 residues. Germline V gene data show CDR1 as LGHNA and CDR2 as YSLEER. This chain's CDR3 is CASSLLGQGRSPLHF. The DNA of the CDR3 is TGCGCCAGCAGCCTCCTAGGACAGGGAAGGTCACCCCTCCACTTT.

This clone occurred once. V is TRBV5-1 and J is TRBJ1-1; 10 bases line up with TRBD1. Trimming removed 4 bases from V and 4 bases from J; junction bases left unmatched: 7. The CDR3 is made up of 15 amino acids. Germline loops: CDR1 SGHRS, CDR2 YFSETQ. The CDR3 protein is CASSTGTGVSTEAFF. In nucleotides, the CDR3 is TGCGCCAGCAGCACCGGGACAGGGGTATCCACTGAAGCTTTCTTT.

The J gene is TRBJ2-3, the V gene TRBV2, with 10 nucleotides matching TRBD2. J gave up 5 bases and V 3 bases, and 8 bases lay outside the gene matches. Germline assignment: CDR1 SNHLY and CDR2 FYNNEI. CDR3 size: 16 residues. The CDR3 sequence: CASSDRLAGARDTQYF. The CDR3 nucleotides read TGTGCCAGCAGTGATCGGCTAGCGGGGGCCCGAGATACGCAGTATTTT.

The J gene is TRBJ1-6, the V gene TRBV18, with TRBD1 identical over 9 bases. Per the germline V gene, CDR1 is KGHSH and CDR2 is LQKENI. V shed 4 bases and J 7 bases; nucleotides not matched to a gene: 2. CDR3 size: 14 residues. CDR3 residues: CASSRTGENSPLHF. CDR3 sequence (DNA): TGTGCCAGCTCACGGACAGGGGAAAATTCACCCCTCCACTTT.

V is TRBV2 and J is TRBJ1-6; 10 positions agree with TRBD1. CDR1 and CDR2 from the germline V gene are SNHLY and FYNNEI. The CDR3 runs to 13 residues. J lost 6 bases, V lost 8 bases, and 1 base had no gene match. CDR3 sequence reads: CASRTGGNSPLHF. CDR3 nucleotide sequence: TGTGCCAGCCGGACAGGGGGTAATTCACCCCTCCACTTT.

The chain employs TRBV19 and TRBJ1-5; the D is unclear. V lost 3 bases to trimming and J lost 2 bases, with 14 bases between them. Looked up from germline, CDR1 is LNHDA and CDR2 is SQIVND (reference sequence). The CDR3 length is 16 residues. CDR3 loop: CASSIGVSQRNQPQHF. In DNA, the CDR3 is TGTGCCAGTAGTATCGGAGTATCGCAACGCAATCAGCCCCAGCATTTT.

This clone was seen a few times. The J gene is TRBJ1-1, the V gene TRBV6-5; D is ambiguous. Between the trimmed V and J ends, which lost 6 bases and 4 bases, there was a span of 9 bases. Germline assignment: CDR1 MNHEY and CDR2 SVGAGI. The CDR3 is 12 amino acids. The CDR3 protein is CASRSGSTEAFF. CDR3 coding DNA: TGTGCCAGCAGATCGGGGAGCACTGAAGCTTTCTTT.

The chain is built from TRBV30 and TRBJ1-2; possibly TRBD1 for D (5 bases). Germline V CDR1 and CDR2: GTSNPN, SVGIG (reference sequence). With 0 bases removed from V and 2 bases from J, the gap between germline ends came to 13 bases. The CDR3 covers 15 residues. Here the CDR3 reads CAWSVDARGNYGYTF. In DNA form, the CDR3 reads TGTGCCTGGAGTGTGGACGCGCGGGGGAACTATGGCTACACCTTC.

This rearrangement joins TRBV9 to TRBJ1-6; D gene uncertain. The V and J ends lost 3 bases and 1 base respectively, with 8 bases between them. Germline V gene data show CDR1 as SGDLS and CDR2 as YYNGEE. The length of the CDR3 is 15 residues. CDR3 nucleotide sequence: TGTGCCAGCAGCGGTGGGGAGTCCTATAATTCACCCCTCCACTTT. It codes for CASSGGESYNSPLHF.

CDR3 in amino acids: CASSGTGGRNNEQFF. Here the CDR3 DNA reads TGTGCCAGCAGCGGGACAGGGGGAAGAAACAATGAGCAGTTCTTC. The chain has TRBV7-9 and TRBJ2-1; 11 bases line up with TRBD1. The V gene end was trimmed by 5 bases and the J gene end by 5 bases; junction bases not matched to a gene: 5. The CDR3 totals 15 residues. Germline V gives CDR1 SEHNR, CDR2 FQNEAQ (reference sequence).

The CDR3 reads CASSRSGEKLFF. The CDR3 DNA reads as TGTGCCAGCAGCCGGTCGGGGGAAAAACTGTTTTTT. The J gene is TRBJ1-4, the V gene TRBV7-8; unclear D gene. Per the germline V gene, CDR1 is SGHVS and CDR2 is FQNEAQ. The ends were cut back, 5 bases at V and 8 bases at J, with 9 bases in the middle. The CDR3 totals 12 residues.

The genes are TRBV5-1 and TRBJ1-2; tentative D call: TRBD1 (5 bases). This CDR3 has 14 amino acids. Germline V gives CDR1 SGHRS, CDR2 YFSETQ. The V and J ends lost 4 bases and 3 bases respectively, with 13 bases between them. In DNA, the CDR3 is TGCGCCAGCAGCGGAGGGACGATCGACTATGGCTACACCTTC. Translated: CASSGGTIDYGYTF.

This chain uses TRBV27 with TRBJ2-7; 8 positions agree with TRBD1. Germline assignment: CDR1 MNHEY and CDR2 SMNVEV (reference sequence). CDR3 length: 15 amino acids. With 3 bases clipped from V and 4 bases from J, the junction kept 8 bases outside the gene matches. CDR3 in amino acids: CASSFSQGASYEQYF. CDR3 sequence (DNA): TGTGCCAGCAGTTTTTCCCAGGGGGCATCGTACGAGCAGTACTTC.

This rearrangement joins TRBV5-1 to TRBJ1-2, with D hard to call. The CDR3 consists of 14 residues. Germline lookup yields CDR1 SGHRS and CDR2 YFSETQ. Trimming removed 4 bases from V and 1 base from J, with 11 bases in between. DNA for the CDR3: TGCGCCAGCAGCCCGGAAGCGGGTAACTATGGCTACACCTTC. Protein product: CASSPEAGNYGYTF.

CDR3 sequence: CAIGPGQLDTEAFF. The CDR3 bases are TGTGCCATCGGCCCGGGACAGCTTGACACTGAAGCTTTCTTT. The chain is built from TRBV10-3 and TRBJ1-1, with TRBD1 identical over 7 bases. CDR1 and CDR2 from the germline V gene are ENHRY and SYGVKD. The V and J ends lost 8 bases and 3 bases, in that order; junction bases with no gene match: 9. The CDR3 has 14 residues.

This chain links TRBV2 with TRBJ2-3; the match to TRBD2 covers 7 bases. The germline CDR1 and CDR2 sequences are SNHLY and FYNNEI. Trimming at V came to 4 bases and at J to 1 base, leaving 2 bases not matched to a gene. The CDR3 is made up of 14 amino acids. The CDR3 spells CASSGGGRTDTQYF. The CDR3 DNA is TGTGCCAGCAGTGGGGGGGGTCGCACAGATACGCAGTATTTT.

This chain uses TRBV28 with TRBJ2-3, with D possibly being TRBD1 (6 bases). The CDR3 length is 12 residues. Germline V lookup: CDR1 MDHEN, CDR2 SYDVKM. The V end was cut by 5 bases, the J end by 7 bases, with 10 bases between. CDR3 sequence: CASSGTTYTQYF. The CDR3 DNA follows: TGTGCCAGCAGTGGGACAACCTATACGCAGTATTTT.

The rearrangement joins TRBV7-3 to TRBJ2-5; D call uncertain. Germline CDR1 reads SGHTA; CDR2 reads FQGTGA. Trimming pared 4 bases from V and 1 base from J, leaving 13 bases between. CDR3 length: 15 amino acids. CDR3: CASSSTTGRQETQYF. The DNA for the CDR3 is TGTGCCAGCAGCTCTACTACCGGCCGCCAAGAGACCCAGTACTTC.

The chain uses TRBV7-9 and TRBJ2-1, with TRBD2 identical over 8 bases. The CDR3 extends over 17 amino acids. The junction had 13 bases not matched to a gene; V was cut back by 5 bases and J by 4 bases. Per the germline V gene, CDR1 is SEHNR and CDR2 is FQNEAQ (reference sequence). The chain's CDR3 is CASSRSWRGASYNEQFF. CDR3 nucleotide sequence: TGTGCCAGCAGCCGTTCTTGGCGGGGGGCATCTTACAATGAGCAGTTCTTC.

CDR3 bases: TGCGCCAGCAGCCAAGGGACAGGGGGCGCTGGGTCACCCCTCCACTTT. Protein sequence: CASSQGTGGAGSPLHF. The rearrangement links TRBV4-1 to TRBJ1-6, with TRBD1 matching 11 bases. CDR3 length: 16 amino acids. Germline values: CDR1 MGHRA, CDR2 YSYEKL. J was trimmed by 10 bases and V by 1 base; bases with no gene match: 6.

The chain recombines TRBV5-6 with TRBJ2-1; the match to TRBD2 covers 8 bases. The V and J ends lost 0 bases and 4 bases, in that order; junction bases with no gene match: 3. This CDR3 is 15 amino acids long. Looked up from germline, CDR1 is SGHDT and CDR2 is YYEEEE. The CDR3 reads CASSLVTSGYNEQFF. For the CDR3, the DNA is TGTGCCAGCAGCTTGGTAACTAGCGGTTACAATGAGCAGTTCTTC.